This paragraph reports one T cell receptor beta chain. Blood, whole and unfractionated, served as the source for total RNA extraction. This specimen belongs to a study of human T cells and chemical hapten exposure. Study-level information: Small pooled library volume differences chiefly drove per-sample TCR yield variation.

Germline-derived CDR1 and CDR2 are KGHDR and SFDVKD. V lost 4 bases and J 1 base, leaving 12 bases between the germline ends. CDR3 length: 15 residues. Individual cDNA molecules in this library carried unique molecular identifiers. Methods used by the authors: Per sample, the median was 95,638 TCRs, with values from around 24,000 to 710,000. Using its own MiXCR run on the 5' RACE reads, TCRdb lists one record per CDR3 protein. The V and J calls here are based on TCRdb, not the publication. The sample shows over 70,000 distinct CDR3 sequences, 15% to 20% of them seen only once. This sequence originates from a female donor in good health. The chain recombines TRBV24-1 with TRBJ2-5; D is possibly TRBD1 (6 bases). CDR3 DNA: TGTGCCACCAGTGACCATCGGACAGCCCAAGAGACCCAGTACTTC. Amino acids: CATSDHRTAQETQYF.